This record concerns one TCR beta chain sequence. Its antigen is not identified. The source of the sample is a study of cytotoxic CD8 clonotypes in ibrutinib-treated CLL. Study summary: For this cohort, patients were ten to twelve relapsed/refractory and 15 treatment-naive, while 17 were IGHV unmutated. Points from the study as a whole: Sustained-remission and progressing patients diverged in sampling times. Public clonotypes, an uncommon group, contracted or remained stable on treatment. Elevated clonality accompanied ibrutinib response, with a return toward baseline values at progression.

Clones were read by immunoSEQ multiplex PCR, and TCRdb kept only the in-frame ones, dropping some. The sample holds roughly 220,000 clones, roughly three quarters seen once. Material: PBMCs, obtained after 12 months of ibrutinib treatment. The sequence was collected from a human donor with chronic lymphocytic leukemia.

The DNA for the CDR3 is TGCAGCGTTGAAGATGTGGCGGGTTCAGTCTCCAATGAGCAGTTCTTC. Its protein product is CSVEDVAGSVSNEQFF. This sequence joins TRBV29-1 and TRBJ2-1; D is possibly TRBD2 (5 bases). The V end was cut by 0 bases, the J end by 6 bases, with 18 bases between. Germline lookup yields CDR1 SQVTM and CDR2 ANQGSEA. This CDR3 contains 16 residues.